The source of this T cell receptor beta chain is a study of identical twins (dated by TCRdb to about 2016). At the level of the whole study: The study deep-sequenced TCR alpha and beta repertoires from monozygotic twins, unrelated adults of various ages and cord blood to test whether fetal clonotypes persist. To rule out contamination, replicate twin experiments were performed at different times with different library preparation protocols.

What the research found in general, with its limitations: A weaker excess of twin sharing was found in beta out-of-frame sequences because the signal-to-noise ratio was lowered by fewer shared sequences. Abundant cord blood beta clonotypes carried fewer insertions; young adult naive repertoires showed a weaker similar trend, while memory repertoires showed none. Invariant T cells such as MAIT and iNKT could partly confound zero-insertion analyses, though diverse VJ usage argued against this for most clonotypes. Recombination models systematically underestimated out-of-frame TCR alpha sharing in monozygotic twins but agreed with sharing between unrelated individuals. Because the same donors could not be followed over many years, conclusions were based on cross-sectional statistical analysis. Compared with coincidental sharing between unrelated individuals, out-of-frame TCR alpha sequences shared between twins showed an excess of sequences with low generation probability.

Trimming accounts for 5 bases at V and 8 bases at J, while the number of junction bases matched to no gene is 10. The germline V gene sets CDR1 to SGHRS and CDR2 to YFSETQ. Including the terminal cysteine and phenylalanine, the CDR3 comprises 15 residues. Here the CDR3 DNA is all that survives: 45 bases in frame from base 1. Every donor in the study was a healthy Caucasian. Using Miltenyi CD45RO+ enrichment and human naive T-cell isolation kits, memory (CD45RO+) and naive T cells were isolated from PBMC. Libraries were prepared through 5' RACE. The instrument was an Illumina HiSeq 2000. Template switching added a universal primer binding site, and the final cDNA carried a unique molecular identifier that allowed TCR cDNA molecules to be counted accurately. Specific primers in the conserved constant-segment region were used to synthesize first-strand cDNA for the TCR alpha and beta chains. Each cDNA library was double barcoded, with a SMART-Mk sample barcode plus Illumina barcodes, to control for contamination. TruSeq adapter sequences along with Illumina sample barcodes were introduced in two successive PCR steps. The Illumina HiSeq platform was used with custom primers to sequence TCR alpha and beta cDNA libraries. From the authors' description of their analysis: Raw reads were processed with MiGEC to extract unique molecular identifiers, and MiXCR was used to determine CDR3 positions. Recombination models were inferred per individual with the repgenHMM and IGoR tools using an EM algorithm. Shared clonotypes were analyzed with the tcR package in R, and sharing was normalized by the product of cloneset sizes. To study raw recombination free of thymic and clonal selection effects, out-of-frame nonproductive sequences were analyzed. TCRdb reworked the public reads: Q25 trimming with fastp, MiXCR clone assembly, productive beta chains retained. Identical CDR3 protein sequences are pooled into one entry, listed with their most common genes and DNA. TCRdb assigned the V and J calls; the authors' analysis was not used. The table for this sample lists about 240,000 distinct CDR3 sequences; more than 9% of them were counted only once. The ten largest clones represent 9% to 10% of the sample.

A note on this clonotype: No antigen is known for it. Nothing much larger sits one base from this clone, and base qualities are not available.

Rearrangement joined TRBV5-1 to TRBJ2-1; 10 bases in between match TRBD1. The sequenced sample consisted of memory T cells sorted from blood. Explained via the paper, the cell subset or site label denotes: CD45RO+ enriched T cells. The clonotype comes from a man aged 45 to 65 in good health. The base sequence is TGCGCCAGCAGAGAACCGGGACAGGGGACCTATGAGCAGTTCTTC. Its protein product is CASREPGQGTYEQFF. Reference TRBV5-1 and TRBJ2-1 genes cover what lies past the CDR3, so the full variable domain is KAGVTQTPRYLIKTRGQQVTLSCSPISGHRSVSWYQQTPGQGLQFLFEYFSETQRNKGNFPGRFSGRQFSNSRSEMNVSTLELGDSALYLCASREPGQGTYEQFFGPGTRLTVL.